This T cell receptor (beta chain) was sequenced during a study of identical twins. This clonotype showed up many times. What it binds is not known. Trimming cost V 6 bases and J 4 bases, with 12 bases left between them. Germline V gene data show CDR1 as MNHNS and CDR2 as SASEGT. This CDR3 has 14 amino acids. A universal primer site came from template switching; cDNA carried unique molecular identifiers. TCRdb re-analysed the 5' RACE reads in MiXCR, keeping a single row per CDR3 protein. The table has some 900,000 distinct CDR3 sequences, 12% seen once. The study's findings and limits: Researchers reported weaker excess twin sharing in beta out-of-frame sequences.

This sample was also put to use in a study of yellow fever vaccine responses in identical twins. That publication notes: Reportedly, twins' vaccine T cell responses looked partly convergent and partly personalized.

The material sequenced was PBMCs. The clonotype was recovered from a woman under 30 in good health. The rearrangement links TRBV6-1 to TRBJ2-2, with D possibly matching TRBD1 (6 bases). The CDR3 coding sequence is TGTGCCAGCAGACCGACAGGAGCCACCGGGGAGCTGTTTTTT. Its protein product is CASRPTGATGELFF.